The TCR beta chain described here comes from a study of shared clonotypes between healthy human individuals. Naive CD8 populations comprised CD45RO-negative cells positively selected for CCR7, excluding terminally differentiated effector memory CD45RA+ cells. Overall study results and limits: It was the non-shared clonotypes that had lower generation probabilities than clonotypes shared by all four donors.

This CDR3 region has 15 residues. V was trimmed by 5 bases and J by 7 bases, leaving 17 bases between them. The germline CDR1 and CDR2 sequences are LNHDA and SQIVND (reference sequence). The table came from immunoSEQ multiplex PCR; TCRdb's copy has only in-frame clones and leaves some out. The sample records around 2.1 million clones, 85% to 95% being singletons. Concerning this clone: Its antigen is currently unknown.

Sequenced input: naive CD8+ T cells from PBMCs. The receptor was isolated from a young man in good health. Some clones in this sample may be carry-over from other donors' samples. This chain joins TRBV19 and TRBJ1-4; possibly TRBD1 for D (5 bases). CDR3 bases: TGTGCCAGTAGTGCCCTCAGGGAGGGCGGTGAAAAACTGTTTTTT. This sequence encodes CASSALREGGEKLFF.